A selection of T cell receptor beta chains follows, all from one sample in a study of T cells after yellow fever vaccination. Using its own MiXCR run on the 5' RACE reads, TCRdb lists one record per CDR3 protein. The sample gives tens of thousands of distinct CDR3 sequences, 7.4% of which show up once; 36% is in the top ten. The material sequenced was CD8+ T cells sorted from PBMCs, taken 15 days after the yellow fever booster vaccination. Receptors were obtained from a man aged 25-40 years who received the YFV17D yellow fever vaccine. The CDR3 runs from the conserved cysteine through the conserved F or W. Fields, in order: D gene, J gene, V gene, clone size, CDR3 DNA, CDR3 protein. A D gene is named only where the DNA matches it firmly. Expanded clones are given a class, and other clones once, few, many or no size at all.

. | TRBJ2-1 | TRBV18 | many | TGTGCCAGCTCACCACCCGGAGGTGAGCAGTTCTTC | CASSPPGGEQFF
. | TRBJ2-7 | TRBV7-9 | many | TGTGCCGCCCTACAGGGCTACGAGCAGTACTTC | CAALQGYEQYF
. | TRBJ2-7 | TRBV29-1 | . | TGCAGCGTTGGAGGGGGGTTCTCCTACGAGCAGTACTTC | CSVGGGFSYEQYF
. | TRBJ2-1 | TRBV10-2 | many | TGCGCCAGCCTGGGGGTCGGGAGCTCCTACAATGAGCAGTTCTTC | CASLGVGSSYNEQFF
. | TRBJ1-3 | TRBV3-1 | many | TGTGCCAGCAGCCAAGGAGTACCAGGGGCAAACTCTGGAAACACCATATATTTT | CASSQGVPGANSGNTIYF
TRBD2 | TRBJ2-3 | TRBV6-5 | medium-sized | TGTGCCAGCAGTAGCGGGAGGGCCACAGATACGCAGTATTTT | CASSSGRATDTQYF
TRBD2 | TRBJ2-1 | TRBV7-9 | many | TGTGCCAGCAGCCCTACTAGCGGGAGTGGGCACAATGAGCAGTTCTTC | CASSPTSGSGHNEQFF
. | TRBJ2-7 | TRBV6-1 | many | TGTGCCAGCAGTGACGGTCCCGAAGGGGGCGAGCAGTACTTC | CASSDGPEGGEQYF
TRBD1 | TRBJ2-7 | TRBV7-2 | many | TGTGCCAGCAGCTTAACAGGGGCCGTCGAGCAGTACTTC | CASSLTGAVEQYF
. | TRBJ2-7 | TRBV11-2 | many | TGTGCCAGCAGCCGGATGGCCGAGCAGTACTTC | CASSRMAEQYF
. | TRBJ2-7 | TRBV7-2 | many | TGTGCCAGCAGCTTATGGGGGGCCAACGAGCAGTACTTC | CASSLWGANEQYF
. | TRBJ2-7 | TRBV6-2/TRBV6-3 | many | TGTGCCAGCAGTTACACGGCCTACGAGCAGTACTTC | CASSYTAYEQYF
. | TRBJ2-7 | TRBV20-1 | . | TGCAGTGCTAGTTCCCTCAGCTCCTACGAGCAGTACTTC | CSASSLSSYEQYF
. | TRBJ2-7 | TRBV18 | many | TGTGCCAGCTCACCACGGGACGGGACCTACGAGCAGTACTTC | CASSPRDGTYEQYF
. | TRBJ2-5 | TRBV28 | many | TGTGCCAGCAGTTTTTCTGGGATAACCCAGTACTTC | CASSFSGITQYF
TRBD1 | TRBJ1-4 | TRBV4-1 | many | TGCGCCAGCAGCTTCGGGACAGGGGTTGTTGAAAAACTGTTTTTT | CASSFGTGVVEKLFF
. | TRBJ1-2 | TRBV5-1 | . | TGCGCCAGCAGCTCCGCGGACACCGACTATGGCTACACCTTC | CASSSADTDYGYTF
. | TRBJ2-1 | TRBV6-5 | many | TGTGCCAGCAGTTACTTTACGGGCGAGCAGTTCTTC | CASSYFTGEQFF
. | TRBJ2-7 | TRBV5-1 | many | TGCGCCAGCAGCTTGACAGGGTCCGGTTACGAGCAGTACTTC | CASSLTGSGYEQYF
. | TRBJ1-4 | TRBV12-3/TRBV12-4 | many | TGTGCCAGCAGTTTACCAGGGGACGAAAAACTGTTTTTT | CASSLPGDEKLFF
. | TRBJ2-2 | TRBV5-1 | many | TGCGCCAGCAACGGGAACACCGGGGAGCTGTTTTTT | CASNGNTGELFF
. | TRBJ2-7 | TRBV29-1 | many | TGCAGCGTTGAGCCCGACGCGTCCTCCTACGAGCAGTACTTC | CSVEPDASSYEQYF
TRBD2 | TRBJ2-1 | TRBV13 | few | TGTGCCAGCAGCTTAGGCCCGGGGGCTGGGACTAGCGGGAGCAATGAGCAGTTCTTC | CASSLGPGAGTSGSNEQFF
TRBD1 | TRBJ1-2 | TRBV19 | many | TGTGCCACTTTCTTGGGGACAGTCTATGGCTACACCTTC | CATFLGTVYGYTF
. | TRBJ2-5 | TRBV7-3 | . | TGTGCCAGCAGCTTAGGCGAAAGGGAATTCCAAGAGACCCAGTACTTC | CASSLGEREFQETQYF
. | TRBJ1-5 | TRBV12-3/TRBV12-4 | many | TGTGCCAGCAGGGGGGGGGAGGCCAATCAGCCCCAGCATTTT | CASRGGEANQPQHF
. | TRBJ2-1 | TRBV5-1 | many | TGCGCCAGCAGCGGTACAGCAGACGAGCAGTTCTTC | CASSGTADEQFF
. | TRBJ1-2 | TRBV7-9 | few | TGTGCCAGCAGCTTTTATGGGAACTATGGCTACACCTTC | CASSFYGNYGYTF
. | TRBJ2-2 | TRBV5-4 | . | TGTGCCAGCAGCTTGACTGACACCGGGGAGCTGTTTTTT | CASSLTDTGELFF
. | TRBJ2-5 | TRBV20-1 | many | TGCAGTGCTAGTTTGAGTGGGGACGGCCCAACCCAGTACTTC | CSASLSGDGPTQYF
TRBD1 | TRBJ1-5 | TRBV7-9 | many | TGTGCCAGCAGCGCGGGACAGGGCGATCAGCCCCAGCATTTT | CASSAGQGDQPQHF
TRBD2 | TRBJ2-1 | TRBV20-1 | many | TGCAGTGCTAGAGCTATCGCGGGAGACGAGCAGTTCTTC | CSARAIAGDEQFF
TRBD2 | TRBJ2-1 | TRBV4-3 | many | TGCGCCAGCAGCCTAAGACTGCGGGAGGGCCCCTACAATGAGCAGTTCTTC | CASSLRLREGPYNEQFF
. | TRBJ2-1 | TRBV12-2 | few | TGTGCAAGTCGCCCGTGGGGACCTAGCGGGAGTAGGGATGAGCAGTTCTTC | CASRPWGPSGSRDEQFF
TRBD2 | TRBJ2-1 | TRBV5-4 | many | TGTGCCAGCAGCCCCACTAGCGGACCCTACAATGAGCAGTTCTTC | CASSPTSGPYNEQFF
. | TRBJ2-4 | TRBV29-1 | many | TGCAGCGTTGGAGCCAAAAACATTCAGTACTTC | CSVGAKNIQYF
TRBD2 | TRBJ2-1 | TRBV7-2 | . | TGTGCCAGCAGCCCACGGACTAGCGGGAGGGCCGCCTTTGAGCAGTTCTTC | CASSPRTSGRAAFEQFF